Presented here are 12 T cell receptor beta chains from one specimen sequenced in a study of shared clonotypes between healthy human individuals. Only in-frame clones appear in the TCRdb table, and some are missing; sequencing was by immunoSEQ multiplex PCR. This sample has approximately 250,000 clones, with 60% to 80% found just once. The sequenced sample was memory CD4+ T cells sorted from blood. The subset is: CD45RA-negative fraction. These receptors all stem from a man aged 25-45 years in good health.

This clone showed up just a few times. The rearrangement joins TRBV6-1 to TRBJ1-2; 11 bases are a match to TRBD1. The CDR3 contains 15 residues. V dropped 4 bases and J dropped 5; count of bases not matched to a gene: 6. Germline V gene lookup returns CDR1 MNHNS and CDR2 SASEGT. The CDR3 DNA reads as TGTGCCAGCAGTGTAGCGGGACAGGGGGGATATGGCTACACCTTC. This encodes CASSVAGQGGYGYTF.

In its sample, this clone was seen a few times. This CDR3 is CASSLGWGDSYEQYF. The CDR3 DNA follows: TGTGCCAGCAGTCTAGGCTGGGGGGACTCCTACGAGCAGTACTTC. The chain is built from TRBV27 and TRBJ2-7, with D perhaps matching TRBD2 (6 bases). V lost 5 bases and J 0 bases, leaving 14 bases between the germline ends. The CDR3 extends over 15 amino acids. From germline, CDR1 is MNHEY and CDR2 SMNVEV (reference sequence).

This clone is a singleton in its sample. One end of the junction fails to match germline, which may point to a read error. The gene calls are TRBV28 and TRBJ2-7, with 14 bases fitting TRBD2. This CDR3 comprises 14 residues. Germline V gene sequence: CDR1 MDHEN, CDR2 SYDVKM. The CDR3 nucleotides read TGTGCCAGCAGTCCCCGGGGACTAGCGGGAGCCCCAAACTTC. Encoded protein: CASSPRGLAGAPNF.

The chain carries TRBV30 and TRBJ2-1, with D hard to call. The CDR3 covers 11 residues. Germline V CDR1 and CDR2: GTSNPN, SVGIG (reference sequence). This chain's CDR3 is CLGRSHNEQFF. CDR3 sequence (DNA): TGTCTAGGTCGTTCCCACAATGAGCAGTTCTTC.

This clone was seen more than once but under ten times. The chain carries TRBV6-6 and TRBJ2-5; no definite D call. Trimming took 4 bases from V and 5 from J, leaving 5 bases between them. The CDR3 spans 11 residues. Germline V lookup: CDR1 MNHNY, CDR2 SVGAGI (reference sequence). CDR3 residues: CASSFGETQYF. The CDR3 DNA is TGTGCCAGCAGTTTTGGGGAGACCCAGTACTTC.

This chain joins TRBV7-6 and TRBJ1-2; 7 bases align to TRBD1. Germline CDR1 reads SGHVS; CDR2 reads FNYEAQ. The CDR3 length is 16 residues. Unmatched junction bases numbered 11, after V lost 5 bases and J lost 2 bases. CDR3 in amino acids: CASSQSPRGLNYGYTF. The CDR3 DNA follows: TGTGCCAGCAGCCAAAGTCCCAGGGGGTTGAACTATGGCTACACCTTC.

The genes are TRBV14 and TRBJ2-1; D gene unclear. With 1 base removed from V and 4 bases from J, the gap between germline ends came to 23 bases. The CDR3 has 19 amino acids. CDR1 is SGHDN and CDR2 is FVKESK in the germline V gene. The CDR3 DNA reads TGTGCCAGCAGCCAAGGTTTGATAGGACGGAGACCTCTGTACAATGAGCAGTTCTTC. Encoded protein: CASSQGLIGRRPLYNEQFF.

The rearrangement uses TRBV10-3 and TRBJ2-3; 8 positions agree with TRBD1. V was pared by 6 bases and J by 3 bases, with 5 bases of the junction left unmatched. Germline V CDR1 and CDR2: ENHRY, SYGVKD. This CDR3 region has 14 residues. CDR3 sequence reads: CAIRDRERTDTQYF. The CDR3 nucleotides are TGTGCCATCAGGGACAGGGAGAGAACAGATACGCAGTATTTT.

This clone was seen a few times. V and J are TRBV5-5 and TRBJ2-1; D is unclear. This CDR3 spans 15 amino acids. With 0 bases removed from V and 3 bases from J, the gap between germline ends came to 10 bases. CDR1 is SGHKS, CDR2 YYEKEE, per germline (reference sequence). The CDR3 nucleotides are TGTGCCAGCAGCTTGGCCAACTCCCACTACAATGAGCAGTTCTTC. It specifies CASSLANSHYNEQFF.

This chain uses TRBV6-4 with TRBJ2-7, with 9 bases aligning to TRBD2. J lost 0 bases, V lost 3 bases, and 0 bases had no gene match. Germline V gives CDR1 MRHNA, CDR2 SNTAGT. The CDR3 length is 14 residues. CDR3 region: CASSEAGGSYEQYF. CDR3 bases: TGTGCCAGCAGTGAAGCGGGAGGCTCCTACGAGCAGTACTTC.

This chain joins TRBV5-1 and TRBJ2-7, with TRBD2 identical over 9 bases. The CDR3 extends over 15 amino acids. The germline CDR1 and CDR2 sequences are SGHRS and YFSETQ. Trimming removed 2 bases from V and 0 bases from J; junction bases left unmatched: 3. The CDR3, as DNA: TGCGCCAGCAGCTTCCTTAGCGGGAGCTCCTACGAGCAGTACTTC. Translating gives CASSFLSGSSYEQYF.

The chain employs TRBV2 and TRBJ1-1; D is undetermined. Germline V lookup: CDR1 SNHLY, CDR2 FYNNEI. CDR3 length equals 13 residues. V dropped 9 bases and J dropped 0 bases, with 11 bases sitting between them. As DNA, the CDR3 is TGTGCCAGTTTGGTAGACGTGAACACTGAAGCTTTCTTT. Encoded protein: CASLVDVNTEAFF. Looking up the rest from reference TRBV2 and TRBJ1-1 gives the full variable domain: EPEVTQTPSHQVTQMGQEVILRCVPISNHLYFYWYRQILGQKVEFLVSFYNNEISEKSEIFDDQFSVERPDGSNFTLKIRSTKLEDSAMYFCASLVDVNTEAFFGQGTRLTVV.